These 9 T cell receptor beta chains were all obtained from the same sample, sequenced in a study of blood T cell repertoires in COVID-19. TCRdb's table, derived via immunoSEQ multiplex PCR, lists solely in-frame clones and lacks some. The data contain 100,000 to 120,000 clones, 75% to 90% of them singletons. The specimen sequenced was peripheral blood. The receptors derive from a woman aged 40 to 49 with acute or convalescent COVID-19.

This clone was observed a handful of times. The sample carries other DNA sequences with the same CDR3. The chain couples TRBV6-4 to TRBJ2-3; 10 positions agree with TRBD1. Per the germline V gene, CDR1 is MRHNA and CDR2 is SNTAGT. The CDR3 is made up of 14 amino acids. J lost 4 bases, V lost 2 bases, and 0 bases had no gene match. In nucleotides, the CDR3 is TGTGCCAGCAGTGACGGACAGGGGGCAGATACGCAGTATTTT. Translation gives CASSDGQGADTQYF.

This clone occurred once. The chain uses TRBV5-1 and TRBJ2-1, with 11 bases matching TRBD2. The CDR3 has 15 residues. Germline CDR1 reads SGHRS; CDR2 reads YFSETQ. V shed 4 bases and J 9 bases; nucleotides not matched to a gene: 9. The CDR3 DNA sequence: TGCGCCAGCAGCCCCTTAGCGGGGGGGCGGGGTGAGCAGTTCTTC. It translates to CASSPLAGGRGEQFF.

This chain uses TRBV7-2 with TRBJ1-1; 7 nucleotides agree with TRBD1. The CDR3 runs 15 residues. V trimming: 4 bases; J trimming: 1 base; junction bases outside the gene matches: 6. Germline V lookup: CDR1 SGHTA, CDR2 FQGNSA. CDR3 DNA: TGTGCCAGCAGCTCAGGGGGGAGGAGGAACACTGAAGCTTTCTTT. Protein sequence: CASSSGGRRNTEAFF.

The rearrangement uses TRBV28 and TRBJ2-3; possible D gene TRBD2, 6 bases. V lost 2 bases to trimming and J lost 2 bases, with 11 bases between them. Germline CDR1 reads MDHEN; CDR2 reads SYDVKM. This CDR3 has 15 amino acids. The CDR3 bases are TGTGCCAGCAGTTTACCCGGGACTTTCACAGATACGCAGTATTTT. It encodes CASSLPGTFTDTQYF.

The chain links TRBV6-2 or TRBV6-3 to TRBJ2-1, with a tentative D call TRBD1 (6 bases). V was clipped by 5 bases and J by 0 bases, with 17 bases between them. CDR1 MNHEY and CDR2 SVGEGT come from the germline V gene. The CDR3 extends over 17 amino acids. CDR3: CASSQPHGQSSYNEQFF. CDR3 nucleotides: TGTGCCAGCAGTCAACCGCATGGACAGAGCTCCTACAATGAGCAGTTCTTC.

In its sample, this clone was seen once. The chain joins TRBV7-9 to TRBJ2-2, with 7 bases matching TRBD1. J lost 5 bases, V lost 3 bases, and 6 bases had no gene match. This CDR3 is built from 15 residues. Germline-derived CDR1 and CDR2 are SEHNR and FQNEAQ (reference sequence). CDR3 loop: CASSFRQGFTGELFF. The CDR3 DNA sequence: TGTGCCAGCAGCTTTAGACAGGGTTTTACCGGGGAGCTGTTTTTT.

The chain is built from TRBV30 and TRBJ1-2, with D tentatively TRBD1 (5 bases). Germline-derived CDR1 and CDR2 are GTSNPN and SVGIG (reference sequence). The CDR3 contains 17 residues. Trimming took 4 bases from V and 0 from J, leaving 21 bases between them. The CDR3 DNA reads TGTGCCTGGATAGGGGATCTAGTCACCCTTACTAACTATGGCTACACCTTC. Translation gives CAWIGDLVTLTNYGYTF.

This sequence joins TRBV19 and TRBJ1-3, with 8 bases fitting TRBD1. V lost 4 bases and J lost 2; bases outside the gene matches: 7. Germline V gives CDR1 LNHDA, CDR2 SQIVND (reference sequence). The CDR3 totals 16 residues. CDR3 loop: CASSTSDRATGNTIYF. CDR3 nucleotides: TGTGCCAGTAGTACCTCGGACAGGGCGACTGGAAACACCATATATTTT.

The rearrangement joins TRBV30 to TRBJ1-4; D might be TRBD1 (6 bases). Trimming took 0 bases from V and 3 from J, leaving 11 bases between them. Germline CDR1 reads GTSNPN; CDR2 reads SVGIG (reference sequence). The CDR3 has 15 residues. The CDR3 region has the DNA TGTGCCTGGAGTGTAATCGGGGGGCCTAATGAAAAACTGTTTTTT. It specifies CAWSVIGGPNEKLFF.